The 23 T cell receptor beta chains below come from one sample, sequenced in a study of Ad26.COV2.S vaccination and SARS-CoV-2 variants. Assay used: immunoSEQ multiplex PCR; TCRdb lists only in-frame clones, some missing. The table shows a few hundred thousand clones, with 88% occurring only once. The treatment here: around 19 received Ad26.COV2.S at low or high dose, single or two shots; roughly five received placebo; per-sample allocation not given. Specimens were obtained on day 63 following the first vaccine or placebo injection. Sequenced material: peripheral blood, taken in a trial of Ad26.COV2.S vaccine versus placebo. The receptor source for this set is a person between 18 and 65 years old who received the Ad26.COV2.S COVID-19 vaccine or a placebo.

The count of this clone is one. J is TRBJ2-4 and V is TRBV4-3, with 11 nucleotides matching TRBD1. The junction had 7 bases not matched to a gene; V was cut back by 2 bases and J by 1 base. Germline values: CDR1 LGHNA, CDR2 YSLEER. This CDR3 has 18 amino acids. CDR3 in amino acids: CASSQYGTGGMAKNIQYF. The CDR3 DNA reads as TGCGCCAGCAGCCAATACGGGACAGGGGGTATGGCCAAAAACATTCAGTACTTC.

The genes are TRBV5-1 and TRBJ1-1; D may be TRBD1 (5 bases). CDR3 length: 15 amino acids. V was pared by 4 bases and J by 3 bases, with 16 bases between. Germline loops: CDR1 SGHRS, CDR2 YFSETQ. CDR3 in DNA: TGCGCCAGCAGCAACCCTGATGGGGGAGACACTGAAGCTTTCTTT. Translating gives CASSNPDGGDTEAFF.

This clone came up once. The V call is TRBV7-3, the J call TRBJ2-1; 12 bases map to TRBD2. The length of the CDR3 is 18 residues. The J segment lost 0 bases and the V segment lost 1 base, leaving 4 bases of the junction unmatched. Germline CDR1 SGHTA, CDR2 FQGTGA. The CDR3 protein is CASSLMASGGASYNEQFF. The DNA of the CDR3 is TGTGCCAGCAGCTTAATGGCTAGCGGGGGGGCCTCCTACAATGAGCAGTTCTTC.

The V call is TRBV5-1, the J call TRBJ2-2; 10 bases fit TRBD2. CDR1 and CDR2 from the germline V gene are SGHRS and YFSETQ. This CDR3 has 16 residues. V trimming: 0 bases; J trimming: 4 bases; junction bases outside the gene matches: 3. DNA of the CDR3: TGCGCCAGCAGCTTGGTACTAGCGGGAACCACCGGGGAGCTGTTTTTT. Its translation: CASSLVLAGTTGELFF.

The chain is built from TRBV28 and TRBJ2-7, with 9 bases fitting TRBD2. The CDR3 runs to 15 residues. V dropped 4 bases and J dropped 4; count of bases not matched to a gene: 8. Germline values: CDR1 MDHEN, CDR2 SYDVKM. CDR3 in amino acids: CASSSPSGEEYEQYF. The DNA of the CDR3 is TGTGCCAGCAGTTCCCCTAGCGGGGAGGAATACGAGCAGTACTTC.

The chain is built from TRBV9 and TRBJ2-7, with D possibly matching TRBD2 (6 bases). The length of the CDR3 is 14 residues. CDR1 is SGDLS, CDR2 YYNGEE, per germline. Trimming removed 4 bases at V and 0 bases at J, with 11 bases between. The DNA of the CDR3 is TGTGCCAGCAGCCTCGCGGGGCCCTCCTACGAGCAGTACTTC. Amino acid sequence: CASSLAGPSYEQYF.

V gene TRBV12-3 or TRBV12-4 combines with J gene TRBJ2-7; D gene unclear. The V gene lost 6 bases and the J gene lost 5 bases, with 11 bases spanning the gap. This CDR3 spans 12 amino acids. Here the CDR3 reads CASSLSRDEQYF. CDR3 DNA sequence: TGTGCCAGCAGCCTTAGTAGGGACGAGCAGTACTTC.

V and J are TRBV14 and TRBJ2-7; TRBD1 matches at 8 bases. Germline lookup yields CDR1 SGHDN and CDR2 FVKESK. V shed 1 base and J 4 bases; nucleotides not matched to a gene: 6. This CDR3 is built from 15 residues. The CDR3 bases are TGTGCCAGCAGCCAAGTACAGGGGGGAGATTACGAGCAGTACTTC. As protein: CASSQVQGGDYEQYF.

CDR3 sequence reads: CASSMPQQSSGNTIYF. CDR3 sequence (DNA): TGTGCCAGCTCAATGCCCCAGCAGTCCTCTGGAAACACCATATATTTT. The gene calls are TRBV18 and TRBJ1-3; D not resolved. The germline CDR1 and CDR2 sequences are KGHSH and LQKENI. There are 16 residues in the CDR3. The V gene lost 5 bases and the J gene lost 0 bases, with 14 bases spanning the gap.

V gene TRBV5-1 combines with J gene TRBJ1-2; 7 nucleotides match TRBD1. CDR3 length equals 18 residues. CDR1 and CDR2 (germline): SGHRS, YFSETQ. V was pared by 4 bases and J by 2 bases, with 17 bases of the junction left unmatched. This CDR3 reads CASSLYDREVRPNYGYTF. DNA for the CDR3: TGCGCCAGCAGCCTTTACGACAGGGAAGTTCGTCCAAACTATGGCTACACCTTC.

This sequence joins TRBV21-1 and TRBJ2-5; the D call of TRBD2 is as the table states it, not checked on the DNA. TRBV21-1 is a pseudogene locus. This CDR3 has 18 amino acids. CDR3 sequence (DNA): TGTGCCAGCAGGCGGCTAGCGGGGGGGCCATGGTTGTTAGAGACCCAGTACTTC. Amino acid sequence: CASRRLAGGPWLLETQYF.

J is TRBJ2-7 and V is TRBV5-4; D uncertain. Germline lookup yields CDR1 SGHNT and CDR2 YYREEE (reference sequence). This CDR3 has 14 amino acids. Trimming took off 1 base at V and 4 bases at J, with 12 bases between the two ends. The CDR3, as DNA: TGTGCCAGCAGCTTGAATCATGGCAGGTACGAGCAGTACTTC. It specifies CASSLNHGRYEQYF.

The rearrangement joins TRBV5-1 to TRBJ2-3; 8 bases line up with TRBD2. In germline, CDR1 is SGHRS, CDR2 YFSETQ. V was pared by 3 bases and J by 1 base, with 4 bases of the junction left unmatched. The CDR3 extends over 15 amino acids. CDR3 region: CASSWGLGGTDTQYF. CDR3 in DNA: TGCGCCAGCAGCTGGGGACTAGGAGGCACAGATACGCAGTATTTT. Complete variable domain (other parts from reference TRBV5-1 and TRBJ2-3): KAGVTQTPRYLIKTRGQQVTLSCSPISGHRSVSWYQQTPGQGLQFLFEYFSETQRNKGNFPGRFSGRQFSNSRSEMNVSTLELGDSALYLCASSWGLGGTDTQYFGPGTRLTVL.

The chain combines TRBV9 with TRBJ2-2; possible D gene TRBD1, 7 bases. V was shortened by 0 bases and J by 4 bases, with 13 bases between the two germline ends. The germline CDR1 and CDR2 sequences are SGDLS and YYNGEE. This CDR3 contains 16 residues. The CDR3: CASSVGGGGATGELFF. CDR3 DNA sequence: TGTGCCAGCAGCGTAGGTGGAGGGGGCGCCACCGGGGAGCTGTTTTTT.

The chain links TRBV5-4 to TRBJ1-2, with 10 nucleotides matching TRBD1. Trimming at V came to 0 bases and at J to 2 bases, leaving 7 bases not matched to a gene. The CDR3 spans 17 residues. Germline V gene lookup returns CDR1 SGHNT and CDR2 YYREEE (reference sequence). CDR3 nucleotide sequence: TGTGCCAGCAGCTTGGCCGGAGGGGGACAGGGGAACTATGGCTACACCTTC. It encodes CASSLAGGGQGNYGYTF.

J is TRBJ2-4 and V is TRBV12-5, with D hard to call. The CDR3 runs 13 residues. Germline V gene data show CDR1 as LGHNT and CDR2 as FRNRAP. The ends were cut back, 1 base at V and 7 bases at J, with 8 bases in the middle. CDR3 nucleotide sequence: TGTGCTAGTGGTTTGGCTAGGTCCAACATTCAGTACTTC. The encoded protein is CASGLARSNIQYF.

The genes are TRBV6-5 and TRBJ2-3; TRBD1 is a possible D gene (5 bases). This CDR3 contains 15 residues. With 2 bases removed from V and 3 bases from J, the gap between germline ends came to 12 bases. Per germline, CDR1 MNHEY and CDR2 SVGAGI. CDR3 residues: CASSYEQAGTDTQYF. The CDR3 bases are TGTGCCAGCAGTTACGAGCAGGCAGGGACAGATACGCAGTATTTT.

V gene TRBV9 combines with J gene TRBJ2-3; 9 bases map to TRBD2. V was clipped by 0 bases and J by 2 bases; unmatched bases: 4. Looked up from germline, CDR1 is SGDLS and CDR2 is YYNGEE. This CDR3 is 16 amino acids long. CDR3 protein: CASSVGAGGYTDTQYF. The CDR3 DNA reads TGTGCCAGCAGCGTAGGCGCGGGGGGGTACACAGATACGCAGTATTTT.

Points on this clone: This same CDR3 is encoded by further DNA sequences in the sample. The gene calls are TRBV3-1 (or the pseudogene TRBV3-2) and TRBJ1-1, with TRBD1 identical over 12 bases. Trimming removed 9 bases from V and 6 bases from J; junction bases left unmatched: 8. Germline V CDR1 and CDR2: LGHDT, YNNKEL (reference sequence). This CDR3 contains 14 residues. CDR3 in amino acids: CASRGTGGIAEAFF. In DNA, the CDR3 is TGTGCCAGTAGGGGGACAGGGGGCATCGCTGAAGCTTTCTTT.

This rearrangement joins TRBV3-1 (or the pseudogene TRBV3-2) to TRBJ1-4, with D possibly being TRBD1 (6 bases). This CDR3 is 17 amino acids long. V gave up 0 bases and J gave up 5 bases, with 16 bases separating them. Germline V gene lookup returns CDR1 LGHDT and CDR2 YNNKEL (reference sequence). CDR3 nucleotide sequence: TGTGCCAGCAGCCAAGAGGCTTTCGGGGGCGCGAATGAAAAACTGTTTTTT. This codes for CASSQEAFGGANEKLFF.

A single count supports this clone. The genes are TRBV6-5 and TRBJ1-6; TRBD1 matches 8 bases. V shed 5 bases, J shed 10 bases, and the junction held 10 bases outside the gene matches. CDR1 is MNHEY and CDR2 is SVGAGI in the germline V gene. The CDR3 loop spans 15 amino acids. CDR3 sequence (DNA): TGTGCCAGCAGTACCCCGGACAGGGTGGGCTCACCCCTCCACTTT. It yields the protein CASSTPDRVGSPLHF.

This sequence joins TRBV9 and TRBJ2-1, with 10 bases fitting TRBD1. The V and J ends lost 0 bases and 8 bases, in that order; junction bases with no gene match: 11. The CDR3 spans 17 residues. Germline V gene lookup returns CDR1 SGDLS and CDR2 YYNGEE. CDR3 DNA: TGTGCCAGCAGCGTAGCGTCACGGGACAGGGGTTCGGATGAGCAGTTCTTC. Its translation is CASSVASRDRGSDEQFF.

The J gene is TRBJ1-3, the V gene TRBV19; no reliable D call. Per the germline V gene, CDR1 is LNHDA and CDR2 is SQIVND (reference sequence). V shed 5 bases and J shed 0 bases, with 14 bases lying between them. The CDR3 length is 16 residues. The DNA for the CDR3 is TGTGCCAGTAGTGCCCTATTCGAAGTCTCTGGAAACACCATATATTTT. Residues: CASSALFEVSGNTIYF.